The next 20 T cell receptor beta chains were all read from a single sample in a study of blood T cell repertoires in COVID-19. TCRdb's table, derived via immunoSEQ multiplex PCR, lists solely in-frame clones and lacks some. The profile covers about 350,000 clones, with 65% to 90% appearing a single time and about 7.6% taken by the ten largest. The source material was peripheral blood. The receptors come from a woman aged 55-70 years with COVID-19, enrolled during active disease.

The rearrangement links TRBV14 to TRBJ1-1, with 7 bases identical to TRBD1. CDR1 SGHDN and CDR2 FVKESK come from the germline V gene. CDR3 length equals 17 residues. After removal of 1 base from V and 6 bases from J, the junction contained 14 bases not matched to a gene. CDR3 region: CASSQGIQGLIGSEAFF. The CDR3 coding sequence is TGTGCCAGCAGCCAAGGGATACAGGGGTTAATAGGCTCTGAAGCTTTCTTT.

The J gene is TRBJ2-1, the V gene TRBV30; 7 bases align to TRBD2. Germline V gives CDR1 GTSNPN, CDR2 SVGIG (reference sequence). The CDR3 sequence is 14 residues long. The ends lost 2 bases at V and 8 bases at J; junction bases unmatched: 9. The CDR3 here is CAWSYGGGIHEQFF. The CDR3 nucleotides read TGTGCCTGGAGTTATGGGGGGGGAATTCATGAGCAGTTCTTC.

The J gene is TRBJ1-6, the V gene TRBV19, with D perhaps matching TRBD1 (5 bases). Between the trimmed V and J ends, which lost 8 bases and 9 bases, there was a span of 17 bases. The CDR3 runs to 14 residues. Per the germline V gene, CDR1 is LNHDA and CDR2 is SQIVND (reference sequence). CDR3 region: CASSPDTRSSPLHF. Written as DNA, the CDR3 is TGTGCCAGTTCCCCGGACACACGGAGTTCACCCCTCCACTTT.

The rearrangement joins TRBV18 to TRBJ2-1; a possible D gene is TRBD2 (6 bases). This CDR3 has 15 residues. CDR1 KGHSH and CDR2 LQKENI come from the germline V gene. Trimming shortened V by 6 bases and J by 4 bases, and 16 bases separated the two germline ends. For the CDR3, the DNA is TGTGCCAGCTCGCCGGGGGTCTCAGATTACAATGAGCAGTTCTTC. This gives the protein CASSPGVSDYNEQFF.

V and J are TRBV2 and TRBJ1-2, with 8 bases aligning to TRBD1. Germline values: CDR1 SNHLY, CDR2 FYNNEI. The V segment lost 3 bases and the J segment 8 bases; nucleotides outside the gene matches: 5. This CDR3 region has 13 residues. As DNA, the CDR3 is TGTGCCAGCAGTGAGGGCAGGGGGCACGGCTACACCTTC. It codes for CASSEGRGHGYTF.

The chain is built from TRBV6-2 or TRBV6-3 and TRBJ2-5, with 7 bases aligning to TRBD1. Germline V CDR1 and CDR2: MNHEY, SVGEGT. V gave up 2 bases and J gave up 0 bases; unmatched junction bases: 12. This CDR3 is built from 18 residues. Here the CDR3 DNA reads TGTGCCAGCAGTTACAAGAAGGGGGCGGAATCGTACCAAGAGACCCAGTACTTC. Its protein product is CASSYKKGAESYQETQYF.

The rearrangement uses TRBV4-1 and TRBJ1-1; no clear D gene. Trimming stripped 4 bases from V and 6 bases from J, with 15 bases between. The germline CDR1 and CDR2 sequences are MGHRA and YSYEKL. This CDR3 is built from 14 residues. The CDR3 sequence is CASSPLEGLAEAFF. The CDR3 bases are TGCGCCAGCAGCCCATTAGAGGGTTTGGCTGAAGCTTTCTTT.

The rearrangement links TRBV29-1 to TRBJ1-2; D remains unclear. The CDR3 spans 13 residues. Trimming left V 1 base short and J 8 bases short, with 14 bases between. Germline V gene sequence: CDR1 SQVTM, CDR2 ANQGSEA. For the CDR3, the DNA is TGCAGCGTTGAAGGCACCGGGATCGGCGGCTACACCTTC. Translation gives CSVEGTGIGGYTF.

Concerning this clone itself: This specimen includes other DNA sequences encoding the same CDR3. The rearrangement links TRBV9 to TRBJ2-7; 11 bases are shared with TRBD2. CDR3 length equals 15 residues. Germline V lookup: CDR1 SGDLS, CDR2 YYNGEE. Trimming took 0 bases from V and 4 from J; bases not matched to a gene: 3. CDR3 DNA: TGTGCCAGCAGCGTAGGTACTAGCGGGGGATACGAGCAGTACTTC. This sequence encodes CASSVGTSGGYEQYF.

This rearrangement joins TRBV6-5 to TRBJ2-7; no definite D call. The ends were cut back, 2 bases at V and 6 bases at J, with 5 bases in the middle. The germline V gene has CDR1 MNHEY and CDR2 SVGAGI. The CDR3 consists of 11 residues. CDR3 sequence reads: CASSYGGEQYF. The CDR3 DNA reads TGTGCCAGCAGTTACGGCGGCGAGCAGTACTTC.

This clone occurred a few times. The rearrangement joins TRBV19 to TRBJ1-1; 9 bases are a match to TRBD1. The CDR3 covers 16 residues. V lost 4 bases to trimming and J lost 1 base; unmatched junction nucleotides: 7. The germline V gene has CDR1 LNHDA and CDR2 SQIVND (reference sequence). CDR3 residues: CASSTLPGQGNTEAFF. The CDR3 DNA reads TGTGCCAGTAGTACCCTTCCGGGACAGGGGAACACTGAAGCTTTCTTT.

The chain joins TRBV21-1 to TRBJ2-7; the D call of TRBD2 is as the table states it, not checked on the DNA. TRBV21-1 is termed a pseudogene. This CDR3 is 15 amino acids long. The CDR3 loop is CASSSRNGGSNEQYF. CDR3 nucleotide sequence: TGTGCCAGCAGCTCCCGAAACGGGGGTAGCAACGAGCAGTACTTC.

About this clone: The junction shows a germline mismatch at one end, possibly a read error. The genes are TRBV2 and TRBJ2-5, with 8 bases lining up with TRBD2. Germline CDR1 is SNHLY and CDR2 is FYNNEI. This CDR3 region has 14 residues. In nucleotides, the CDR3 is TGTGCCAGCAGGGAAGGGGCGGGGGGAGAGACCCAGTACTTC. Translated: CASREGAGGETQYF.

This chain links TRBV12-3 or TRBV12-4 with TRBJ1-5; tentative D call: TRBD1 (5 bases). The CDR3 has 13 amino acids. Trimming left V 3 bases short and J 6 bases short, with 9 bases between. CDR3 nucleotide sequence: TGTGCCAGCAGTTTTAGGGGTTTTCAGCCCCAGCATTTT. Translation: CASSFRGFQPQHF.

V is TRBV11-2 and J is TRBJ2-3; 12 nucleotides match TRBD2. J was trimmed by 3 bases and V by 1 base; bases with no gene match: 2. Germline CDR1 SGHAT, CDR2 FQNNGV. There are 16 residues in the CDR3. The CDR3 nucleotides read TGTGCCAGCAGCTTAGTTCTAGCGGGGGGGACAGATACGCAGTATTTT. This translates into CASSLVLAGGTDTQYF.

The gene calls are TRBV11-2 and TRBJ2-6; D unclear. The germline V gene encodes CDR1 SGHAT and CDR2 FQNNGV. Trimming pared 1 base from V and 0 bases from J, leaving 10 bases between. The CDR3 sequence is 17 residues long. The DNA of the CDR3 is TGTGCCAGCAGCTTAGGAACAGTCCTCTCTGGGGCCAACGTCCTGACTTTC. Encoded protein: CASSLGTVLSGANVLTF.

The chain is built from TRBV4-1 and TRBJ2-7; 8 bases are shared with TRBD2. Germline V lookup: CDR1 MGHRA, CDR2 YSYEKL. This CDR3 has 16 residues. The junction had 7 bases not matched to a gene; V was cut back by 3 bases and J by 0 bases. The CDR3 reads CASSQRAGGSSYEQYF. The CDR3 DNA follows: TGCGCCAGCAGCCAGAGGGCGGGGGGAAGCTCCTACGAGCAGTACTTC.

Regarding this clone: At the DNA level, this CDR3 is encoded by other sequences in the same sample as well. The chain employs TRBV19 and TRBJ2-7; D call uncertain. The CDR3 runs 12 residues. V was clipped by 3 bases and J by 4 bases, with 7 bases between them. Germline V lookup: CDR1 LNHDA, CDR2 SQIVND (reference sequence). CDR3 region: CASSIGGYEQYF. In DNA, the CDR3 is TGTGCCAGTAGTATTGGCGGATACGAGCAGTACTTC. Drawing the rest from reference TRBV19 and TRBJ2-7, the complete variable domain is DGGITQSPKYLFRKEGQNVTLSCEQNLNHDAMYWYRQDPGQGLRLIYYSQIVNDFQKGDIAEGYSVSREKKESFPLTVTSAQKNPTAFYLCASSIGGYEQYFGPGTRLTVT.

This chain uses TRBV2 with TRBJ2-3; D is perhaps TRBD2 (6 bases). Germline V gene sequence: CDR1 SNHLY, CDR2 FYNNEI. The CDR3 totals 12 residues. Trimming cost V 6 bases and J 4 bases, with 8 bases left between them. CDR3 protein: CASRPGADTQYF. The DNA for the CDR3 is TGTGCCAGCAGGCCGGGGGCAGATACGCAGTATTTT.

The DNA of the CDR3 is TGTGCCAGCTCACCACCTGCGGACTACCAAGAGACCCAGTACTTC. Its protein is CASSPPADYQETQYF. V gene TRBV18 combines with J gene TRBJ2-5; D possibly corresponds to TRBD2 (5 bases). Germline lookup yields CDR1 KGHSH and CDR2 LQKENI. The CDR3 is 15 residues long. V lost 0 bases to trimming and J lost 0 bases, with 8 bases between them.